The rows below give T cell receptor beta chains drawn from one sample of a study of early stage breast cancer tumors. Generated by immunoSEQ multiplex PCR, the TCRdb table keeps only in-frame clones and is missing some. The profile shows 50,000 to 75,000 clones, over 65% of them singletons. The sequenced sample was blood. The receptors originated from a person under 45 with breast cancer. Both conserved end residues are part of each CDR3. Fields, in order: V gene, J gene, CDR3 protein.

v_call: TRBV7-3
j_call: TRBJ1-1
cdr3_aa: CASSLNKDTEAFF

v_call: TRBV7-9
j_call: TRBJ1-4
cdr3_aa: CASSSGQGAMNEKLFF

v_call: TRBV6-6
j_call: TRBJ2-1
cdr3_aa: CASSYSGGAGKNEQFF

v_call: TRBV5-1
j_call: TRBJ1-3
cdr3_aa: CASSYSGGSGNTIYF

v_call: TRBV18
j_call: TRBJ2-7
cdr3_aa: CASSPPGWTGGQVKQYF

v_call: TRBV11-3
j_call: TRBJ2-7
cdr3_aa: CASSLDRLASLHEQYF

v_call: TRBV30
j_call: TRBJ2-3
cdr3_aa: CASSGRAEDTQYF

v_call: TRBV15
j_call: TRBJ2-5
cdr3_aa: CATSRGGTQETQYF

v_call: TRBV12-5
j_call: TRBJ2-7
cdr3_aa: CASGLGQGSYEQYF

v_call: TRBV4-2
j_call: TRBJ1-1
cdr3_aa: CASSQGGWRPEAFF

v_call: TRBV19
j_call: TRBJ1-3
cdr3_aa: CASSPDRGPSGNTIYF

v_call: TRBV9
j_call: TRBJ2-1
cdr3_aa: CASSVTSGKFNEQFF

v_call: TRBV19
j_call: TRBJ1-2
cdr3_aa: CASRGQGVIGYTF

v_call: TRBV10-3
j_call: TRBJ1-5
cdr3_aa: CAISDAGMDQHF

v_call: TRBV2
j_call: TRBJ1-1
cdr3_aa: CASRIIEAFF

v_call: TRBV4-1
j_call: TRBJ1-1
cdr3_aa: CASSQDDRLTEAFF

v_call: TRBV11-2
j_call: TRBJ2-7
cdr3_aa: CASSSPTGLRSEQYF

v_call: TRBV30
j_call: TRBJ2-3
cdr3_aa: CAWNGFGTDTQYF

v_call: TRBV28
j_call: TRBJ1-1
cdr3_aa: CASSLEYRGNTEAFF

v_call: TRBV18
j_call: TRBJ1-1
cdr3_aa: CASSPRESEAFF

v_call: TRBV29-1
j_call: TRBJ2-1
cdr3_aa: CSVASGQGAYNEQFF

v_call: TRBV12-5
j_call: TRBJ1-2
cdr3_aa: CASGLVGGGNYGYTF

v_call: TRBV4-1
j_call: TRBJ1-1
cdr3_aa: CASSPMGPLNTEAFF

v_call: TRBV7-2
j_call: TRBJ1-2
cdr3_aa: CASSNRGTRGVGYTF

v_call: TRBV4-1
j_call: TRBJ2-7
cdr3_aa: CASSLPSGGSHEQYF

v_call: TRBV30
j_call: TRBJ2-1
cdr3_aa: CAWSPGTGGWSYNEQFF

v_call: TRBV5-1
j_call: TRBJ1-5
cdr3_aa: CASSLTGTGDQPQHF

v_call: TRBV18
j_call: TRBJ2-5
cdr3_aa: CASSPQGGQETQYF

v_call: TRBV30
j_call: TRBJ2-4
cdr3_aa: CAWGLGAKNIQYF

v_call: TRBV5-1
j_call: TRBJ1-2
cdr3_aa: CASSLNANYGYTF

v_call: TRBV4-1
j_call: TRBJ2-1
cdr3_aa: CASSQDIDPFYEQFF

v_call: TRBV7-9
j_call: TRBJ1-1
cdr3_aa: CASSRLEGAFF

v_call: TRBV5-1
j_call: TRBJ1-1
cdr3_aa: CASSLIPVLNTEAFF

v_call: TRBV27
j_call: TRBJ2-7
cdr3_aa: CASRLSRLRDEQYF

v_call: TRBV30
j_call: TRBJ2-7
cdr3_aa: CAWSKQGGEQYF

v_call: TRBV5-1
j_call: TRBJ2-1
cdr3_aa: CASSLAGQRNEQFF

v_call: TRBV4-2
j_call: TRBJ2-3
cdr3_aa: CASSQLLGTVGDTQYF

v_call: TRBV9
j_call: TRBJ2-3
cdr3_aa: CASSERTANVNTDTQYF

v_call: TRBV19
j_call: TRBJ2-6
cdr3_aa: CASSPTGANVLTF

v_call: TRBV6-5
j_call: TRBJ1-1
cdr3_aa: CASSSTGLPNTEAFF

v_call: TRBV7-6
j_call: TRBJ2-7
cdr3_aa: CASSLTDSPYEQYF

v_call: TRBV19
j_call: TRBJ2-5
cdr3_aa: CASSLRGPGQGKETQYF

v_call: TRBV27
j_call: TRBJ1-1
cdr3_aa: CASSFSRGSDTEAFF

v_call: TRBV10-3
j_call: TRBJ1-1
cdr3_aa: CAISHQGEGTEAFF

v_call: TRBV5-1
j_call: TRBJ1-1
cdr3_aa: CASSSLTGNTEAFF

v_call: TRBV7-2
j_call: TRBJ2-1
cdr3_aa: CASSLRGGLAEASYNEQFF

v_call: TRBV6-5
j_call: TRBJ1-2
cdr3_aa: CASSPQGGNFGYTF

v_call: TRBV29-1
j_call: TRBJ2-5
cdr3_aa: CSVNSGTMQYF

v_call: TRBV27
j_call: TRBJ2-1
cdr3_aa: CASSPGLASEQFF

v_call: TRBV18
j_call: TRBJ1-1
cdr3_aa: CASSPQGGRTEAFF

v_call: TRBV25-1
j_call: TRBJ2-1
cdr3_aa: CASRLNEQFF

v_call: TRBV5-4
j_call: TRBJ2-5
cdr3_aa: CASGRGRGETQYF

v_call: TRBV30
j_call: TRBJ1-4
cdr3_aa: CAWNRPVGGPTNEKLFF

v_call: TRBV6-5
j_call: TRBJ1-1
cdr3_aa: CASSARGGGTEAFF

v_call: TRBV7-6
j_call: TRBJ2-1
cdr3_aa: CASSLARQGSLAGGTYNEQFF

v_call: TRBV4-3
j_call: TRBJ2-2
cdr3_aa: CASSQDARGHWELFF

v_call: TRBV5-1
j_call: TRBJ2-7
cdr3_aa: CASRPEIGTETYEQYF

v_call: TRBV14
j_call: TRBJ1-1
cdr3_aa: CASSQGWGLANTEAFF

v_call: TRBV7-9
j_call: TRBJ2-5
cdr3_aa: CASSPRTTGLQETQYF

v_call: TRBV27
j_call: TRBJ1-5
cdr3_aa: CASSAQYHQPQHF